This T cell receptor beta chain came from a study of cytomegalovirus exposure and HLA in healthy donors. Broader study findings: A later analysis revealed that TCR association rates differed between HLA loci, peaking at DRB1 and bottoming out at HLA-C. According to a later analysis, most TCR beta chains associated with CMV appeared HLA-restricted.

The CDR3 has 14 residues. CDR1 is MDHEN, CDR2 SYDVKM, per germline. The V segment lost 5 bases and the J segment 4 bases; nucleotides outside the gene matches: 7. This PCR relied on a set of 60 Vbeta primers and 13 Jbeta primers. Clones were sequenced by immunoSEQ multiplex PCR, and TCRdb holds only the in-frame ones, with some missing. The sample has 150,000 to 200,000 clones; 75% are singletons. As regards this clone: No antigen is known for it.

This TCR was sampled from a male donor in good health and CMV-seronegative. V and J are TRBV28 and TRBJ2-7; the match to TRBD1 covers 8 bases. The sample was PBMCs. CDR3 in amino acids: CASSLRQGRYEQYF. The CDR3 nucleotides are TGTGCCAGCAGTCTTAGACAGGGGAGGTACGAGCAGTACTTC.